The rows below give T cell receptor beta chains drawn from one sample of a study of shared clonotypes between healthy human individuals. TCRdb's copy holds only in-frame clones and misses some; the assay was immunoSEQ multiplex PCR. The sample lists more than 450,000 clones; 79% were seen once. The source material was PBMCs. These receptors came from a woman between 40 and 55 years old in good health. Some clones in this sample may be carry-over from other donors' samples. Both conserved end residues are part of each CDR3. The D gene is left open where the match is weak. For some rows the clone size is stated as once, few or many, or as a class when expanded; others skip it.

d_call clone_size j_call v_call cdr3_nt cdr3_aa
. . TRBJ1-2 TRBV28 TGTGCCAGCAGTACCGGGGGAGTCTATGGCTACACCTTC CASSTGGVYGYTF
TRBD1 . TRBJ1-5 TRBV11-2 TGTGCCAGCAGCCTCGACAGGGGCCTGGGGCAGCCCCAGCATTTT CASSLDRGLGQPQHF
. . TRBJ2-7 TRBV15 TGTGCCACCAGCAGGACTATAACCCGTGTAAACTCTGGCGAGCAGTACTTC CATSRTITRVNSGEQYF
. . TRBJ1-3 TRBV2 TGTGCCACCACGACAGGACGAGGAAACACCATATATTTT CATTTGRGNTIYF
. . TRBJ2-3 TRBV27 TGTGCCAGCAGTTTGTCTGGCACAGATACGCAGTATTTT CASSLSGTDTQYF
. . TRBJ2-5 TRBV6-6 TGTGCCAGCGGGGCAGGGACTGGACAAGAGACCCAGTACTTC CASGAGTGQETQYF
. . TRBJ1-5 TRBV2 TGTGCCAGCGCCCGGGGAAGCAATCAGCCCCAGCATTTT CASARGSNQPQHF
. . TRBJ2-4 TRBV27 TGTGCCAGCAGTCCCTTAGGTTATGACCGGGACCTCCTAACCCCGATTCAGTACTTC CASSPLGYDRDLLTPIQYF
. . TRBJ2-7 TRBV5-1 TGCGCCAGCAGCTTGGGACCAAACTGGTCCGAGCAGTACTTC CASSLGPNWSEQYF
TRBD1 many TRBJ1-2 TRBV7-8 TGTGCCAGCAGCCAGGACAGGACGGGAATTCATCATGGCTACACCTTC CASSQDRTGIHHGYTF
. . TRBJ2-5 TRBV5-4 TGTGCCAGCAGCTTGAAGTCAGGACAAGAGACCCAGTACTTC CASSLKSGQETQYF
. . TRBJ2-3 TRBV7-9 TGTGCCAGCAGCCCCTGGGGGGCGGGCACAGATACGCAGTATTTT CASSPWGAGTDTQYF
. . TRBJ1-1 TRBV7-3 TGTGCCAGCAGCTTAATGGCAACAGGGAATACTGAAGCTTTCTTT CASSLMATGNTEAFF
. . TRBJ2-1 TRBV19 TGTGCCAGTAGTGGCAATACCCGTGGTGAGCAGTTCTTC CASSGNTRGEQFF
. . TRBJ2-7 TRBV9 TGTGCCAGCAGCCTCAATGATCAAGGCGAGCAGTACTTC CASSLNDQGEQYF
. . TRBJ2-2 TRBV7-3 TGTGCCAGCAGCTCGGACAGGAACACCGGGGAGCTGTTTTTT CASSSDRNTGELFF
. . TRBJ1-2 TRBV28 TGTGCCAGCAGTTTCGGGGGAGCTAACTATGGCTACACCTTC CASSFGGANYGYTF
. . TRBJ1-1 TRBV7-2 TGTGCCAGCAGCTTCGGGGCTATGAACACTGAAGCTTTCTTT CASSFGAMNTEAFF
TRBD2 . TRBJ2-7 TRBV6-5 TGTGCCAGCAGCATTAGCGGGGGGAACATCTACGAGCAGTACTTC CASSISGGNIYEQYF
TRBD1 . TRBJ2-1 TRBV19 TGTGCCAGTAGTATCCAGGGGGACTACAATGAGCAGTTCTTC CASSIQGDYNEQFF
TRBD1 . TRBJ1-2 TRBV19 TGTGCCAGTAGTATAGTTGGGACAGGGATTCATGGCTACACCTTC CASSIVGTGIHGYTF
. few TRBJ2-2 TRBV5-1 TGCGCCAGCAGCTTGGTGGGCACCGGGGAGCTGTTTTTT CASSLVGTGELFF
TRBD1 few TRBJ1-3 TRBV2 TGTGCCAGCAAGGGGGGATTAACAGGGGCTGGAAACACCATATATTTT CASKGGLTGAGNTIYF
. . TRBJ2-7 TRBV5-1 TGCGCCAGCAGCGCCGAGGATCACTCCTACGAGCAGTACTTC CASSAEDHSYEQYF
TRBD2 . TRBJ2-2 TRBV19 TGTGCCAGTAGTATTTCGGGGGGGGCGCCCGGGGAGCTGTTTTTT CASSISGGAPGELFF
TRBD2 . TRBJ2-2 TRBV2 TGTGCCAGCAGCCTAGCGGGCACCGGGGAGCTGTTTTTT CASSLAGTGELFF
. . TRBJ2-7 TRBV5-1 TGCGCCAGCAGCTCCTCACCGGGAGAAATCTACGAGCAGTACTTC CASSSSPGEIYEQYF
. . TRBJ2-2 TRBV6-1 TGTGCCAGCATCAGGGTCGGGGACGGGGAGCTGTTTTTT CASIRVGDGELFF
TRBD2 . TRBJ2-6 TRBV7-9 TGTGCCAGCAGCTTACCAGCGGGAGTAGGTGGGGCCAACGTCCTGACTTTC CASSLPAGVGGANVLTF
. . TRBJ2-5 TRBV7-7 TGTGCCAGCAGCTTCGGCGTCCAAGAGACCCAGTACTTC CASSFGVQETQYF
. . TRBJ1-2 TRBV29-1 TGCAGCGTTCCCCTTGCCCATGGTCCGGGGATTAACGGCTACACCTTC CSVPLAHGPGINGYTF
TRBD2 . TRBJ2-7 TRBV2 TGTGCCAGCAGTCCAATGACTAGCGCCTCCTACGAGCAGTACTTC CASSPMTSASYEQYF
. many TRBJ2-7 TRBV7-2 TGTGCCAGCAGCCCCGATCGGACATCATACGAGCAGTACTTC CASSPDRTSYEQYF
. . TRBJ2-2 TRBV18 TGTGCCAGCTCACCACAACAGGGAGACACCGGGGAGCTGTTTTTT CASSPQQGDTGELFF
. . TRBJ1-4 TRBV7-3 TGTGCCAGCAGCCCAAGCCGGCGGCTTAATGAAAAACTGTTTTTT CASSPSRRLNEKLFF
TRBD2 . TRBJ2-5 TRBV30 TGTGCCTGGAGTGTAGGGCGGGAGGCGCGGGAGACCCAGTACTTC CAWSVGREARETQYF
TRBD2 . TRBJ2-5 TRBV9 TGTGCCAGCAGCGTAGGTGGGACTAGCGGGGAGACCCAGTACTTC CASSVGGTSGETQYF
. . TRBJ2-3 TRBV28 TGTGCCAGCAGTTCCGCGCTCACGCAGTATTTT CASSSALTQYF
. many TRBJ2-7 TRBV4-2 TGTGCCAGCAGCCAAGACATGGGTGACAGCTCCTACGAGCAGTACTTC CASSQDMGDSSYEQYF
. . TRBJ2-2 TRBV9 TGTGCCAGCAGCCCCTCCAGGTTCCCCGGGGAGCTGTTTTTT CASSPSRFPGELFF
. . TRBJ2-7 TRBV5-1 TGCGCCAGCAGCTTGGTTGGGAGTGGGTTGGAGCAGTACTTC CASSLVGSGLEQYF
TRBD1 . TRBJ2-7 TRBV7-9 TGTGCCAGCAGCCAGGGGGACCCCAGGGCCGAGCAGTACTTC CASSQGDPRAEQYF
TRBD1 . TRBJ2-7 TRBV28 TGTGCCAGCGTCCAAAGGACAGGGGGGCCCAGCGGGAGTTACGAGCAGTACTTC CASVQRTGGPSGSYEQYF
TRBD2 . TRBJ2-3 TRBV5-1 TGCGCCAGCAGCTTTGGCCTAGCGGGGAGAGATACGCAGTATTTT CASSFGLAGRDTQYF
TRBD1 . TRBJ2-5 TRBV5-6 TGTGCCAGCAGCGCAGACACCGGGACAGGTGCAGAGACCCAGTACTTC CASSADTGTGAETQYF
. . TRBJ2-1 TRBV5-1 TGCGCCAGCACTACGGAGAGCTCCTACAATGAGCAGTTCTTC CASTTESSYNEQFF
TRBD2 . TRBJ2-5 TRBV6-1 TGTGCCAGCAGTGCCCCCACTAGCGGGAGAGGCGAGACCCAGTACTTC CASSAPTSGRGETQYF
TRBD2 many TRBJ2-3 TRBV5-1 TGCGCCAGCAGCTTCCGGGGGGGCCCTAGCACAGATACGCAGTATTTT CASSFRGGPSTDTQYF